These 6 T cell receptor beta chains were sequenced from one sample in a study of cytomegalovirus exposure and HLA in healthy donors. Primers for the PCR totalled 60 Vbeta and 13 Jbeta. The table came from immunoSEQ multiplex PCR; TCRdb's copy has only in-frame clones and leaves some out. Of tens of thousands of clones in the sample, about 85% are singletons; the top ten hold about 10%. Sequences were obtained from PBMCs. The receptors originated from a female donor in good health and CMV-seronegative.

This rearrangement joins TRBV9 to TRBJ2-4; 11 positions agree with TRBD1. V lost 1 base, J lost 1 base, and 7 bases stayed unmatched. CDR1 is SGDLS, CDR2 YYNGEE, per germline. The CDR3 is made up of 18 amino acids. CDR3 nucleotides: TGTGCCAGCAGCGTAATGGACAGGGGGCGCGGGGCCAAAAACATTCAGTACTTC. It encodes CASSVMDRGRGAKNIQYF.

The V call is TRBV7-9, the J call TRBJ1-4; 9 nucleotides line up with TRBD1. Trimming at V came to 5 bases and at J to 7 bases, leaving 5 bases not matched to a gene. Per germline, CDR1 SEHNR and CDR2 FQNEAQ (reference sequence). CDR3 length: 14 amino acids. The CDR3: CASSGGTGTEKLFF. The CDR3 coding sequence is TGTGCCAGCAGCGGTGGGACAGGGACTGAAAAACTGTTTTTT. Full variable domain (outside the CDR3, taken from reference TRBV7-9 and TRBJ1-4): DTGVSQNPRHKITKRGQNVTFRCDPISEHNRLYWYRQTLGQGPEFLTYFQNEAQLEKSRLLSDRFSAERPKGSFSTLEIQRTEQGDSAMYLCASSGGTGTEKLFFGSGTQLSVL.

V is TRBV18 and J is TRBJ2-7; 8 bases are a match to TRBD1. CDR3 size: 15 residues. The junction had 4 bases not matched to a gene; V was cut back by 2 bases and J by 1 base. Germline CDR1 is KGHSH and CDR2 is LQKENI. This CDR3 reads CASSPRQGASYEQYF. CDR3 sequence (DNA): TGTGCCAGCTCACCAAGGCAGGGGGCATCCTACGAGCAGTACTTC.

The chain employs TRBV30 and TRBJ2-7, with D possibly matching TRBD2 (5 bases). This CDR3 has 13 residues. Germline lookup yields CDR1 GTSNPN and CDR2 SVGIG (reference sequence). Trimming left V 3 bases short and J 5 bases short, with 14 bases between. CDR3: CAWRFGEINEQYF. CDR3 sequence (DNA): TGTGCCTGGAGGTTTGGGGAGATCAACGAGCAGTACTTC.

The chain uses TRBV7-8 and TRBJ1-6; 9 nucleotides align to TRBD1. The CDR3 length is 16 residues. Germline CDR1 reads SGHVS; CDR2 reads FQNEAQ. Trimming at V came to 1 base and at J to 4 bases, leaving 2 bases not matched to a gene. The CDR3 is CASSLDDRGYNSPLHF. The DNA for the CDR3 is TGTGCCAGCAGCTTAGACGACAGGGGGTATAATTCACCCCTCCACTTT.

This clone appeared a few times. The genes are TRBV10-3 and TRBJ1-4; D is possibly TRBD1 (6 bases). This CDR3 comprises 13 residues. V was cut by 5 bases and J by 8 bases, with 12 bases left in between. Germline V gene lookup returns CDR1 ENHRY and CDR2 SYGVKD. CDR3 nucleotide sequence: TGTGCCATCAGTCCAGGGGAGGGGGAAAAACTGTTTTTT. Encoded protein: CAISPGEGEKLFF.